Following are 2 T cell receptor beta chains from one sample sequenced in a study of blood T cell repertoires in COVID-19. Sequenced by immunoSEQ multiplex PCR; TCRdb stores in-frame clones only, minus some. The table includes 230,000 or so clones, 70% to 85% detected once. Material for sequencing was peripheral blood. All receptors derive from a man aged 35 to 55 who had recovered from COVID-19.

J is TRBJ2-5 and V is TRBV6-5, with no clear D. The CDR3 has 12 residues. Germline CDR1 MNHEY, CDR2 SVGAGI. Trimming stripped 8 bases from V and 4 bases from J, with 11 bases between. The CDR3 DNA is TGTGCCAGCTCCTTATTCGGAGAGACCCAGTACTTC. Amino acid sequence: CASSLFGETQYF.

The V call is TRBV18, the J call TRBJ2-1, with 8 nucleotides matching TRBD1. The CDR3 runs to 14 residues. Germline CDR1 is KGHSH and CDR2 is LQKENI. Germline trimming cut 3 bases from V and 10 bases from J; bases unmatched to any gene: 8. CDR3 sequence (DNA): TGTGCCAGCTCACCCCGGACAGGGCGGGGAGAGCAGTTCTTC. Protein sequence: CASSPRTGRGEQFF. The variable domain in full, completed from reference TRBV18 and TRBJ2-1, reads NAGVMQNPRHLVRRRGQEARLRCSPMKGHSHVYWYRQLPEEGLKFMVYLQKENIIDESGMPKERFSAEFPKEGPSILRIQQVVRGDSAAYFCASSPRTGRGEQFFGPGTRLTVL.